These 16 T cell receptor beta chains were sequenced from one sample in a study of cytomegalovirus exposure and HLA in healthy donors. 60 Vbeta and 13 Jbeta primers were used in PCR. Using immunoSEQ multiplex PCR, the repertoire was profiled, and TCRdb retains in-frame clones only, with some absent. Of under 150,000 clones listed, roughly 79% were seen once; the top ten hold around 4%. The sample was PBMCs. The receptor set was obtained from a woman in her twenties or thirties in good health and CMV-seronegative.

This chain connects TRBV9 to TRBJ1-3; weak D call: TRBD1 (5 bases). Between the trimmed V and J ends, which lost 7 bases and 0 bases, there was a span of 14 bases. Germline V gene lookup returns CDR1 SGDLS and CDR2 YYNGEE. The CDR3 covers 15 residues. CDR3 in amino acids: CASFRAGLSGNTIYF. DNA for the CDR3: TGTGCCAGCTTCAGGGCAGGCCTCTCTGGAAACACCATATATTTT.

This chain joins TRBV7-9 and TRBJ2-3; 8 positions agree with TRBD2. The V segment lost 5 bases and the J segment 1 base; nucleotides outside the gene matches: 8. CDR3 length: 16 amino acids. Germline V gene sequence: CDR1 SEHNR, CDR2 FQNEAQ (reference sequence). The CDR3 sequence: CASSQPGTRGTDTQYF. The CDR3, as DNA: TGTGCCAGCAGCCAGCCCGGGACTAGGGGCACAGATACGCAGTATTTT.

The chain is built from TRBV15 and TRBJ1-6; no clear D gene. The V end lost 3 bases, the J end lost 12 bases, and 12 bases lay between the germline ends. CDR3 length equals 13 residues. In germline, CDR1 is LNHNV, CDR2 YYDKDF (reference sequence). The CDR3 sequence is CATSSYAGGPLHF. As DNA, the CDR3 is TGTGCCACCAGCAGTTACGCAGGAGGACCCCTCCACTTT. The entire variable domain, with the rest obtained from reference TRBV15 and TRBJ1-6, is as follows: DAMVIQNPRYQVTQFGKPVTLSCSQTLNHNVMYWYQQKSSQAPKLLFHYYDKDFNNEADTPDNFQSRRPNTSFCFLDIRSPGLGDTAMYLCATSSYAGGPLHFGNGTRLTVT.

A few counts support this clone. The J gene is TRBJ1-2, the V gene TRBV27; 8 nucleotides line up with TRBD1. Germline V lookup: CDR1 MNHEY, CDR2 SMNVEV (reference sequence). This CDR3 region has 14 residues. V lost 5 bases and J lost 6; bases outside the gene matches: 8. The CDR3 loop reads CASSPSWTGNGYTF. The CDR3 DNA follows: TGTGCCAGCAGTCCGAGCTGGACAGGGAATGGCTACACCTTC.

The chain uses TRBV28 and TRBJ2-2; the D gene is possibly TRBD1 (5 bases). The V end lost 0 bases, the J end lost 0 bases, and 5 bases lay between the germline ends. This CDR3 has 15 residues. Germline lookup yields CDR1 MDHEN and CDR2 SYDVKM. CDR3 bases: TGTGCCAGCAGTTTATGGACAGCGAACACCGGGGAGCTGTTTTTT. Amino acid sequence: CASSLWTANTGELFF.

The gene calls are TRBV6-5 and TRBJ1-6; 8 nucleotides agree with TRBD1. Germline V gives CDR1 MNHEY, CDR2 SVGAGI. The CDR3 sequence is 15 residues long. V was pared by 5 bases and J by 6 bases, with 6 bases of the junction left unmatched. This chain's CDR3 is CASSRDDRGNSPLHF. The CDR3 DNA sequence: TGTGCCAGCAGTAGAGATGACAGGGGTAATTCACCCCTCCACTTT.

The CDR3 nucleotides are TGTGCCAGCAGCTTACTCAGCACCGGGGAGCTGTTTTTT. Translating it yields CASSLLSTGELFF. The chain is built from TRBV11-3 and TRBJ2-2, with D unclear. The CDR3 length is 13 residues. Trimming took off 2 bases at V and 4 bases at J, with 5 bases between the two ends. Germline CDR1 and CDR2: SGHNT and YENEEA.

V usage is TRBV28 and J usage is TRBJ2-5; TRBD2 aligns across 7 bases. Germline V lookup: CDR1 MDHEN, CDR2 SYDVKM. The CDR3 has 14 residues. V was clipped by 4 bases and J by 2 bases; unmatched bases: 4. The CDR3 loop is CASSSPSGQETQYF. The CDR3 nucleotides read TGTGCCAGCAGTTCGCCTAGCGGTCAAGAGACCCAGTACTTC.

This chain connects TRBV10-3 to TRBJ1-6, with 7 bases lining up with TRBD1. This CDR3 contains 17 residues. Losses at the gene ends were 6 bases for V and 9 bases for J; bases not matched to a gene: 17. Germline loops: CDR1 ENHRY, CDR2 SYGVKD. The CDR3 here is CAISVGTVRKGGSPLHF. The DNA for the CDR3 is TGTGCCATCAGCGTCGGGACAGTTCGAAAAGGCGGTTCACCCCTCCACTTT.

This clone was seen just once. The chain uses TRBV18 and TRBJ1-5; TRBD1 might be the D (5 bases). V was trimmed by 3 bases and J by 3 bases, leaving 9 bases between them. The CDR3 covers 14 residues. In germline, CDR1 is KGHSH, CDR2 LQKENI. The CDR3 region has the DNA TGTGCCAGCTCACCTGGGACTTTCAATCAGCCCCAGCATTTT. Encoded protein: CASSPGTFNQPQHF. The variable domain in full, with the rest retrieved from reference TRBV18 and TRBJ1-5, is NAGVMQNPRHLVRRRGQEARLRCSPMKGHSHVYWYRQLPEEGLKFMVYLQKENIIDESGMPKERFSAEFPKEGPSILRIQQVVRGDSAAYFCASSPGTFNQPQHFGDGTRLSIL.

The chain combines TRBV19 with TRBJ2-7, with TRBD1 matching 7 bases. The CDR3 is 14 amino acids. Germline-derived CDR1 and CDR2 are LNHDA and SQIVND (reference sequence). J gave up 2 bases and V 5 bases, and 6 bases lay outside the gene matches. CDR3 sequence reads: CASSVGQQTYEQYF. In DNA form, the CDR3 reads TGTGCCAGTAGTGTGGGACAGCAGACCTACGAGCAGTACTTC.

The chain is built from TRBV4-1 and TRBJ2-5; no clear D gene. The DNA end is more similar to TRBJ2-7, so the J call may be wrong. CDR1 and CDR2 from the germline V gene are MGHRA and YSYEKL. This CDR3 has 16 residues. CDR3 sequence (DNA): TGCGCCAGCAGCCAAGGAACCCAGGCTAGCTCCTACGAGCAGTACTTC. Residues: CASSQGTQASSYEQYF.

This chain connects TRBV11-3 to TRBJ2-6; TRBD1 matches at 12 bases. Germline assignment: CDR1 SGHNT and CDR2 YENEEA. This CDR3 is built from 17 residues. After removal of 3 bases from V and 2 bases from J, the junction contained 2 bases not matched to a gene. This CDR3 is CASSLGQGAPGANVLTF. The DNA of the CDR3 is TGTGCCAGCAGCTTGGGACAGGGGGCGCCTGGGGCCAACGTCCTGACTTTC.

V is TRBV5-4 and J is TRBJ2-3, with D perhaps TRBD2 (5 bases). CDR1 and CDR2 (germline): SGHNT, YYREEE (reference sequence). The V and J ends lost 4 bases and 8 bases respectively, with 17 bases between them. This CDR3 is 14 amino acids long. The CDR3 is CASSPAQREGTQYF. The DNA of the CDR3 is TGTGCCAGCAGCCCTGCACAACGAGAGGGTACGCAGTATTTT.

This clone turned up a few times. The chain carries TRBV14 and TRBJ2-1, with 7 bases fitting TRBD1. Trimming cost V 4 bases and J 1 base; bases outside gene matches: 7. CDR3 length equals 16 residues. Germline assignment: CDR1 SGHDN and CDR2 FVKESK. The CDR3 region is CASSPTPGQSYNEQFF. The DNA of the CDR3 is TGTGCCAGCAGCCCTACCCCGGGACAGTCCTACAATGAGCAGTTCTTC. Based on the CDR3 plus reference TRBV14 and TRBJ2-1, the full variable domain is EAGVTQFPSHSVIEKGQTVTLRCDPISGHDNLYWYRRVMGKEIKFLLHFVKESKQDESGMPNNRFLAERTGGTYSTLKVQPAELEDSGVYFCASSPTPGQSYNEQFFGPGTRLTVL.

The gene calls are TRBV28 and TRBJ1-5; D is perhaps TRBD1 (5 bases). The CDR3 is 16 amino acids. V gave up 7 bases and J gave up 0 bases, with 16 bases separating them. The germline gives CDR1 MDHEN, CDR2 SYDVKM. The CDR3 DNA is TGTGCCAGCATGATGGGTAACAGGTTTAGCAATCAGCCCCAGCATTTT. Translated, it gives CASMMGNRFSNQPQHF. Complete variable domain (other parts from reference TRBV28 and TRBJ1-5): DVKVTQSSRYLVKRTGEKVFLECVQDMDHENMFWYRQDPGLGLRLIYFSYDVKMKEKGDIPEGYSVSREKKERFSLILESASTNQTSMYLCASMMGNRFSNQPQHFGDGTRLSIL.